This TCR beta chain was found in a study of cytomegalovirus exposure and HLA in healthy donors. Overall study results and limits: Several V segments, TRBV6-2 and TRBV6-3 among them, could not be told apart and were dropped. It is likely that the observed cluster of highly shared sequence variants was a sequencing artifact.

Germline V gene data show CDR1 as KGHSH and CDR2 as LQKENI. The V end was cut by 3 bases, the J end by 7 bases, with 25 bases between. The CDR3 contains 18 residues. The study ran its PCR with 60 Vbeta and 13 Jbeta primers. Per the study methods: Some 12 million shared chains were among the roughly 78 million unique TCR beta chains that a later analysis counted. The data were produced by immunoSEQ multiplex PCR, yet TCRdb's version contains in-frame clones alone and is incomplete. Clonal size and the V and J genes are those of that table, whereas D and trimming came from the DNA. The table includes about 260,000 clones, roughly four fifths detected once. Details on this clone: Its target is unknown.

The source material was PBMCs. The origin of this receptor is a woman in her forties in good health and CMV-seropositive. This chain connects TRBV18 to TRBJ2-1, with D tentatively TRBD2 (6 bases). The CDR3 bases are TGTGCCAGCTCACCGCGGGACTCAGGGCCCCTCGCGAATAATGAGCAGTTCTTC. The encoded protein is CASSPRDSGPLANNEQFF.